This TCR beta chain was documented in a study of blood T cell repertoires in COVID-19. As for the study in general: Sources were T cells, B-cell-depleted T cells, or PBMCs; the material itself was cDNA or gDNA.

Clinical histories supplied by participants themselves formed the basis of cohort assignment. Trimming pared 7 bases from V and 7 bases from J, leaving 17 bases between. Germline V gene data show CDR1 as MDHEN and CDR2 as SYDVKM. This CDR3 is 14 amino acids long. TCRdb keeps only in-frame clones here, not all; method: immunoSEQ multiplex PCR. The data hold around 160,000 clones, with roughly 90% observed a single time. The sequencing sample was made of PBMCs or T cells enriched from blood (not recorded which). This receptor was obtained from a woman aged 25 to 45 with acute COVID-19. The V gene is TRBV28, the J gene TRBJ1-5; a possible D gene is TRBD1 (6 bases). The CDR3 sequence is CASTKVGAGQPQHF. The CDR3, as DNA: TGTGCCAGCACCAAAGTGGGGGCAGGGCAGCCCCAGCATTTT.